In its sample, the clone carrying this T cell receptor beta chain was seen once. This CDR3 has 15 residues. The germline V gene encodes CDR1 SGHTA and CDR2 FQGNSA. V trimming: 6 bases; J trimming: 2 bases; junction bases outside the gene matches: 10. These data are taken from a study of blood T cell repertoires in COVID-19. Study-level information: Acute-phase and convalescent COVID-19 samples originated in the United States, Italy and Spain. The analysed material was cDNA or gDNA that came from T cells, B-cell-depleted T cells, or PBMCs.

Study processing details: Amplified reference gene primers provided the basis for estimating nucleated cell counts. Libraries were prepared by immunoSEQ multiplex PCR; TCRdb keeps only in-frame clonotypes and omits some of them. The V and J calls and clone size are taken from that table; D and trimming were inferred from the DNA. The sample lists about 130,000 clones, over 60% occurring once. The specimen was peripheral blood. This TCR came from a woman aged 70-85 years with acute or convalescent COVID-19. The V gene is TRBV7-2, the J gene TRBJ2-7; 7 nucleotides agree with TRBD1. CDR3 bases: TGTGCCAGCAGTCTAAACCGACAGGGTCCCTACGAGCAGTACTTC. Amino acids: CASSLNRQGPYEQYF.